Listed below are T cell receptor beta chains from one sample, sequenced in a study of blood T cell repertoires in COVID-19. Method: immunoSEQ multiplex PCR; TCRdb's copy keeps in-frame clones and lacks some. This table has approximately 450,000 clones, 80% to 90% appearing once. Material: PBMCs or T cells enriched from blood (not recorded which). These TCRs come from a young man who had recovered from COVID-19. The CDR3 runs from the conserved cysteine through the conserved F or W. The order of the fields is V gene, clone size, D gene, J gene, CDR3 DNA, CDR3 protein. D genes are given only for firm matches. Rows give clone size only sometimes, using once, few, many, or a class for an expanded clone.

TRBV4-1	NA	NA	TRBJ2-1	TGCGCCAGCAGCCTGAGCGGATACAATGAGCAGTTCTTC	CASSLSGYNEQFF
TRBV3-1/TRBV3-2	NA	TRBD1	TRBJ1-6	TGTGCCAGCAGCCAAGGGACAGGGCTTTCACCCCTCCACTTT	CASSQGTGLSPLHF
TRBV5-1	NA	TRBD1	TRBJ2-3	TGCGCCAGCAGCTTTTCGGACAGGGTCACAGATACGCAGTATTTT	CASSFSDRVTDTQYF
TRBV10-2	NA	NA	TRBJ2-5	TGCGCCTCAAGAAGAGGGACTCGGGAGACCCAGTACTTC	CASRRGTRETQYF
TRBV25-1	few	NA	TRBJ2-1	TGTGCCAGCAGCGTCGGGACTGGCTACAATGAGCAGTTCTTC	CASSVGTGYNEQFF
TRBV30	NA	TRBD1	TRBJ2-7	TGTGCCTGGAGTGCATTGGACAGGAGCTCCTACGAGCAGTACTTC	CAWSALDRSSYEQYF
TRBV5-4	NA	TRBD1	TRBJ1-6	TGTGCCAGCAGCTTGGGACAGGGTGGTTCACCCCTCCACTTT	CASSLGQGGSPLHF
TRBV2	NA	NA	TRBJ1-6	TGTGCCAGCACCGGGGTAACGACCCTCCACTTT	CASTGVTTLHF
TRBV18	NA	TRBD2	TRBJ2-7	TGTGCCAGCTCGCTAATAGCGGGAGAAGGAAGCGAGCAGTACTTC	CASSLIAGEGSEQYF
TRBV18	NA	TRBD1	TRBJ2-5	TGTGCCAGCTCACCCGGGACAGAGCCATGGACCCAGTACTTC	CASSPGTEPWTQYF
TRBV28	NA	NA	TRBJ1-1	TGTGCCAGCAGTTTGCAGGGTCTAACAGCTTTCTTT	CASSLQGLTAFF
TRBV30	NA	NA	TRBJ1-5	TGTGCCTGGAGCCCCGGATCCGGGTCTTCGGGCAATCAGCCCCAGCATTTT	CAWSPGSGSSGNQPQHF
TRBV12-5	NA	TRBD2	TRBJ2-3	TGTGCTAGTGGTTTGGTACGAACTAGCGGTTACACAGATACGCAGTATTTT	CASGLVRTSGYTDTQYF
TRBV4-1	NA	NA	TRBJ1-2	TGCGCCAGCAGCCAAGATCAAGGGGGGGCTCTTTCTTCTAACTATGGCTACACCTTC	CASSQDQGGALSSNYGYTF
TRBV19	NA	NA	TRBJ1-1	TGTGCCAGTAGTATAGAACAGGGAAGCACTGAAGCTTTCTTT	CASSIEQGSTEAFF
TRBV19	NA	NA	TRBJ1-1	TGTGCCAGTAGTCCCTTTTGGGGCAGAGACTTTCCGAACACTGAAGCTTTCTTT	CASSPFWGRDFPNTEAFF
TRBV6-5	NA	NA	TRBJ2-5	TGTGCCAGCAGTCTGGCCCCCCCCCAACAGACCCAGTACTTC	CASSLAPPQQTQYF
TRBV2	NA	NA	TRBJ1-3	TGTGCCAGCAGTTCCCCGCCGACGAGGGGAAACACCATATATTTT	CASSSPPTRGNTIYF